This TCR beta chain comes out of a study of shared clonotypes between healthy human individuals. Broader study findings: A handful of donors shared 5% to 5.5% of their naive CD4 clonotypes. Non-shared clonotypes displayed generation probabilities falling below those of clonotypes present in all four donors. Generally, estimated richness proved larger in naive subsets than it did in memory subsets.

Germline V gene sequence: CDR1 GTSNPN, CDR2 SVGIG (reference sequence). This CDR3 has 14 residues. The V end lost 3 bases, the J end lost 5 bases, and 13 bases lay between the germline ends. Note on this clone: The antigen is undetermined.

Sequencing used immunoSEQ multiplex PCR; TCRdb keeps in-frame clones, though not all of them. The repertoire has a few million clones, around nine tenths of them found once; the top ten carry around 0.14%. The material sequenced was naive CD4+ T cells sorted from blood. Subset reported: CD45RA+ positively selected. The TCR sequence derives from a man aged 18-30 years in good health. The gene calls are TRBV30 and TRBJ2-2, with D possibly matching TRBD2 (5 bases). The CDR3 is CAWRMASGTGELFF. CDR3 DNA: TGTGCCTGGAGAATGGCCTCGGGAACCGGGGAGCTGTTTTTT.